A selection of T cell receptor beta chains follows, all from one sample in a study of neurological immune-mediated disorders. TCRdb ran MiXCR on the 5' RACE reads and lists one entry per CDR3 protein. The table lists 40,000 or so distinct CDR3 sequences, around 10% of them singletons. Specimen: PBMCs. These receptor sequences come from a man in his 60s with HTLV-1-associated myelopathy (HAM/TSP). Each CDR3 is given with its conserved first and last residue. D genes are given only for firm matches. Rows may omit the clone size; those that give it use once, few, many or a size class.

CDR3 length: 11; D gene: .; V gene: TRBV5-1; J gene: TRBJ2-5; clone size: many; CDR3 protein: CASNRDETQYF; CDR3 DNA: TGCGCCAGCAACAGGGACGAGACCCAGTACTTC
CDR3 length: 11; D gene: .; V gene: TRBV7-9; J gene: TRBJ2-3; clone size: few; CDR3 protein: CASGRLDTQYF; CDR3 DNA: TGTGCCAGCGGGCGACTGGATACGCAGTATTTT
CDR3 length: 13; D gene: .; V gene: TRBV5-1; J gene: TRBJ2-3; clone size: many; CDR3 protein: CASSPLSTDTQYF; CDR3 DNA: TGCGCCAGCAGCCCCTTAAGCACAGATACGCAGTATTTT
CDR3 length: 15; D gene: TRBD1; V gene: TRBV5-1; J gene: TRBJ2-6; clone size: many; CDR3 protein: CASSSTGMRANVLTF; CDR3 DNA: TGCGCCAGCAGCTCGACAGGGATGAGGGCCAACGTCCTGACTTTC
CDR3 length: 16; D gene: .; V gene: TRBV5-1; J gene: TRBJ1-3; clone size: many; CDR3 protein: CASSLDPPGTGNTIYF; CDR3 DNA: TGCGCCAGCAGCTTGGATCCCCCGGGGACAGGAAACACCATATATTTT
CDR3 length: 15; D gene: TRBD1; V gene: TRBV5-1; J gene: TRBJ2-5; clone size: many; CDR3 protein: CASRPTGGLRETQYF; CDR3 DNA: TGCGCCAGCAGACCGACAGGGGGGTTGCGAGAGACCCAGTACTTC
CDR3 length: 12; D gene: .; V gene: TRBV6-1; J gene: TRBJ1-1; clone size: many; CDR3 protein: CASSQIYTEAFF; CDR3 DNA: TGTGCCAGCAGTCAAATCTACACTGAAGCTTTCTTT
CDR3 length: 15; D gene: .; V gene: TRBV14; J gene: TRBJ2-2; clone size: many; CDR3 protein: CASSQGLQGPGELFF; CDR3 DNA: TGTGCCAGCAGCCAAGGCCTACAGGGTCCCGGGGAGCTGTTTTTT
CDR3 length: 15; D gene: .; V gene: TRBV14; J gene: TRBJ1-2; clone size: many; CDR3 protein: CASSRLGEGYYGYTF; CDR3 DNA: TGTGCCAGCAGCCGCCTGGGAGAGGGGTACTATGGCTACACCTTC
CDR3 length: 14; D gene: TRBD1; V gene: TRBV5-6; J gene: TRBJ1-1; clone size: many; CDR3 protein: CASSSGQMNTEAFF; CDR3 DNA: TGTGCCAGCAGCTCGGGACAGATGAACACTGAAGCTTTCTTT
CDR3 length: 13; D gene: .; V gene: TRBV2; J gene: TRBJ2-2; clone size: many; CDR3 protein: CASSERNTGELFF; CDR3 DNA: TGTGCCAGCAGTGAGAGAAACACCGGGGAGCTGTTTTTT
CDR3 length: 14; D gene: .; V gene: TRBV20-1; J gene: TRBJ2-5; clone size: many; CDR3 protein: CSIGTQRAQETQYF; CDR3 DNA: TGCAGCATCGGGACCCAGCGAGCACAAGAGACCCAGTACTTC
CDR3 length: 13; D gene: .; V gene: TRBV12-3/TRBV12-4; J gene: TRBJ1-3; clone size: many; CDR3 protein: CASNDRSGNTIYF; CDR3 DNA: TGTGCCAGCAACGATCGGTCTGGAAACACCATATATTTT
CDR3 length: 19; D gene: TRBD2; V gene: TRBV5-6; J gene: TRBJ2-7; clone size: many; CDR3 protein: CASSLDRGTSGRYIHEQYF; CDR3 DNA: TGTGCCAGCAGCTTGGACCGGGGGACTAGCGGGAGATATATCCACGAGCAGTACTTC
CDR3 length: 15; D gene: TRBD2; V gene: TRBV28; J gene: TRBJ2-1; clone size: many; CDR3 protein: CASSYGLAGVEEQFF; CDR3 DNA: TGTGCCAGCAGTTATGGACTAGCGGGAGTCGAGGAGCAGTTCTTC
CDR3 length: 14; D gene: .; V gene: TRBV15; J gene: TRBJ1-1; clone size: many; CDR3 protein: CATSRDGRESEAFF; CDR3 DNA: TGTGCCACCAGCAGAGATGGGAGGGAATCGGAAGCTTTCTTT
CDR3 length: 15; D gene: .; V gene: TRBV9; J gene: TRBJ2-2; clone size: many; CDR3 protein: CASSVAGVGTGELFF; CDR3 DNA: TGTGCCAGCAGCGTAGCTGGGGTTGGCACCGGGGAGCTGTTTTTT
CDR3 length: 14; D gene: TRBD2; V gene: TRBV5-1; J gene: TRBJ2-4; clone size: many; CDR3 protein: CASSVGTSGDIQYF; CDR3 DNA: TGCGCCAGCAGCGTCGGGACTAGCGGGGACATTCAGTACTTC
CDR3 length: 11; D gene: .; V gene: TRBV25-1; J gene: TRBJ2-5; clone size: many; CDR3 protein: CASSEDGTQYF; CDR3 DNA: TGTGCCAGCAGTGAAGATGGGACCCAGTACTTC
CDR3 length: 14; D gene: TRBD2; V gene: TRBV20-1; J gene: TRBJ2-3; clone size: many; CDR3 protein: CSAGLAGVTDTQYF; CDR3 DNA: TGCAGTGCTGGACTAGCGGGAGTTACAGATACGCAGTATTTT
CDR3 length: 15; D gene: .; V gene: TRBV5-1; J gene: TRBJ2-2; clone size: many; CDR3 protein: CASNDKATNTGELFF; CDR3 DNA: TGCGCCAGCAACGATAAAGCGACGAACACCGGGGAGCTGTTTTTT
CDR3 length: 15; D gene: TRBD2; V gene: TRBV7-9; J gene: TRBJ2-7; clone size: many; CDR3 protein: CASRSSSGRFYEQYF; CDR3 DNA: TGTGCCAGCAGGTCCTCTAGCGGGAGATTCTACGAGCAGTACTTC
CDR3 length: 15; D gene: .; V gene: TRBV20-1; J gene: TRBJ2-3; clone size: medium-sized; CDR3 protein: CSARDQETLRDTQYF; CDR3 DNA: TGCAGTGCTAGAGATCAGGAAACATTGAGAGATACGCAGTATTTT
CDR3 length: 17; D gene: .; V gene: TRBV28; J gene: TRBJ2-1; clone size: .; CDR3 protein: CASSPTPRLLSYNEQFF; CDR3 DNA: TGTGCCAGCAGTCCAACCCCGAGACTCCTCTCCTACAATGAGCAGTTCTTC
CDR3 length: 15; D gene: TRBD2; V gene: TRBV7-9; J gene: TRBJ2-3; clone size: many; CDR3 protein: CASSARTSPTDTQYF; CDR3 DNA: TGTGCCAGCAGCGCTCGGACTAGCCCCACAGATACGCAGTATTTT
CDR3 length: 15; D gene: TRBD2; V gene: TRBV20-1; J gene: TRBJ2-1; clone size: many; CDR3 protein: CSARDVAGEYNEQFF; CDR3 DNA: TGCAGTGCTAGAGACGTTGCGGGAGAGTACAATGAGCAGTTCTTC
CDR3 length: 13; D gene: .; V gene: TRBV12-3/TRBV12-4; J gene: TRBJ2-2; clone size: many; CDR3 protein: CASSLGDGGELFF; CDR3 DNA: TGTGCCAGCAGTTTAGGGGATGGCGGGGAGCTGTTTTTT
CDR3 length: 17; D gene: TRBD2; V gene: TRBV18; J gene: TRBJ2-1; clone size: many; CDR3 protein: CASSPQWLAGGTSRLFF; CDR3 DNA: TGTGCCAGCTCACCACAGTGGCTAGCGGGAGGGACCAGTCGGTTGTTCTTC
CDR3 length: 14; D gene: .; V gene: TRBV6-6; J gene: TRBJ2-3; clone size: .; CDR3 protein: CASSYAGSTDTQYF; CDR3 DNA: TGTGCCAGCAGTTACGCAGGAAGCACAGATACGCAGTATTTT
CDR3 length: 15; D gene: TRBD2; V gene: TRBV27; J gene: TRBJ2-2; clone size: many; CDR3 protein: CASRGLAVGTGELFF; CDR3 DNA: TGTGCCAGCAGGGGACTAGCGGTTGGCACCGGGGAGCTGTTTTTT
CDR3 length: 18; D gene: .; V gene: TRBV7-9; J gene: TRBJ2-2; clone size: many; CDR3 protein: CASSPRGGDGLNTGELFF; CDR3 DNA: TGTGCCAGCAGCCCAAGGGGCGGGGACGGTTTGAACACCGGGGAGCTGTTTTTT
CDR3 length: 15; D gene: .; V gene: TRBV5-1; J gene: TRBJ2-6; clone size: many; CDR3 protein: CASSRTGSGANVLTF; CDR3 DNA: TGCGCCAGCAGCAGAACAGGGTCCGGGGCCAACGTCCTGACTTTC
CDR3 length: 18; D gene: .; V gene: TRBV5-1; J gene: TRBJ2-3; clone size: many; CDR3 protein: CASSLGPRRDAPADTQYF; CDR3 DNA: TGCGCCAGCAGCTTGGGGCCGAGACGGGACGCCCCGGCGGATACGCAGTATTTT
CDR3 length: 11; D gene: TRBD2; V gene: TRBV20-1; J gene: TRBJ2-7; clone size: many; CDR3 protein: CSAARENEQYF; CDR3 DNA: TGCAGTGCCGCGCGGGAGAACGAGCAGTACTTC
CDR3 length: 9; D gene: .; V gene: TRBV5-1; J gene: TRBJ2-7; clone size: many; CDR3 protein: CARLYEQYF; CDR3 DNA: TGCGCCAGATTATACGAGCAGTACTTC
CDR3 length: 14; D gene: .; V gene: TRBV11-1; J gene: TRBJ2-2; clone size: many; CDR3 protein: CASSFFGITGELFF; CDR3 DNA: TGTGCCAGCAGCTTTTTCGGTATTACCGGGGAGCTGTTTTTT
CDR3 length: 14; D gene: .; V gene: TRBV5-1; J gene: TRBJ2-5; clone size: .; CDR3 protein: CASSLGEYQETQYF; CDR3 DNA: TGCGCCAGCAGCTTAGGAGAGTACCAAGAGACCCAGTACTTC
CDR3 length: 14; D gene: TRBD2; V gene: TRBV7-3; J gene: TRBJ2-5; clone size: .; CDR3 protein: CASSRVGGQETQYF; CDR3 DNA: TGTGCCAGCAGCCGGGTGGGGGGGCAAGAGACCCAGTACTTC
CDR3 length: 14; D gene: .; V gene: TRBV2; J gene: TRBJ1-6; clone size: many; CDR3 protein: CASSEQGQNSPLHF; CDR3 DNA: TGTGCCAGCAGTGAACAAGGCCAGAATTCACCCCTCCACTTT
CDR3 length: 14; D gene: .; V gene: TRBV6-2/TRBV6-3; J gene: TRBJ1-1; clone size: many; CDR3 protein: CASSWGQGNTEAFF; CDR3 DNA: TGTGCCAGCAGTTGGGGGCAGGGTAACACTGAAGCTTTCTTT
CDR3 length: 17; D gene: TRBD2; V gene: TRBV7-2; J gene: TRBJ2-4; clone size: many; CDR3 protein: CASSLGGLALAKNIQYF; CDR3 DNA: TGTGCCAGCAGCTTAGGGGGACTAGCTTTAGCCAAAAACATTCAGTACTTC
CDR3 length: 13; D gene: TRBD2; V gene: TRBV9; J gene: TRBJ2-7; clone size: many; CDR3 protein: CASSPSGNYEQYF; CDR3 DNA: TGTGCCAGCAGTCCTAGCGGAAACTACGAGCAGTACTTC
CDR3 length: 12; D gene: .; V gene: TRBV12-3/TRBV12-4; J gene: TRBJ2-5; clone size: many; CDR3 protein: CASSLAGGTQYF; CDR3 DNA: TGTGCCAGCAGTTTAGCGGGTGGGACCCAGTACTTC
CDR3 length: 15; D gene: TRBD2; V gene: TRBV29-1; J gene: TRBJ2-3; clone size: many; CDR3 protein: CSFTQASGSTDTQYF; CDR3 DNA: TGCAGCTTCACCCAGGCTAGCGGGAGCACAGATACGCAGTATTTT
CDR3 length: 15; D gene: TRBD1; V gene: TRBV5-1; J gene: TRBJ1-4; clone size: many; CDR3 protein: CASRRDSPTNEKLFF; CDR3 DNA: TGCGCCAGCAGAAGGGACAGTCCAACTAATGAAAAACTGTTTTTT
CDR3 length: 16; D gene: TRBD2; V gene: TRBV10-3; J gene: TRBJ2-1; clone size: .; CDR3 protein: CDISGTSGRVNNEQFF; CDR3 DNA: TGCGACATCAGTGGGACTAGCGGGAGAGTAAACAATGAGCAGTTCTTC
CDR3 length: 18; D gene: TRBD1; V gene: TRBV20-1; J gene: TRBJ1-2; clone size: many; CDR3 protein: CSARELSLRGTGAYGYTF; CDR3 DNA: TGCAGTGCTAGAGAATTAAGCCTAAGAGGGACAGGGGCCTATGGCTACACCTTC
CDR3 length: 16; D gene: .; V gene: TRBV7-8; J gene: TRBJ2-1; clone size: many; CDR3 protein: CASSSERVRSYNEQFF; CDR3 DNA: TGTGCCAGCAGCTCCGAAAGAGTGCGCTCCTACAATGAGCAGTTCTTC
CDR3 length: 14; D gene: TRBD1; V gene: TRBV3-1; J gene: TRBJ1-6; clone size: many; CDR3 protein: CASSRAGGDSPLHF; CDR3 DNA: TGTGCCAGCAGCCGCGCAGGGGGTGATTCACCCCTCCACTTT
CDR3 length: 12; D gene: TRBD1; V gene: TRBV10-3; J gene: TRBJ1-2; clone size: many; CDR3 protein: CAISGQGAGYTF; CDR3 DNA: TGTGCCATCAGTGGGCAGGGGGCTGGCTACACCTTC
CDR3 length: 15; D gene: .; V gene: TRBV27; J gene: TRBJ1-1; clone size: many; CDR3 protein: CASSRGKSAHTEAFF; CDR3 DNA: TGTGCCAGCAGTCGAGGGAAGTCCGCGCACACTGAAGCTTTCTTT
CDR3 length: 12; D gene: .; V gene: TRBV6-1; J gene: TRBJ1-5; clone size: many; CDR3 protein: CASRHLNQPQHF; CDR3 DNA: TGTGCCAGCAGGCACCTCAATCAGCCCCAGCATTTT
CDR3 length: 15; D gene: TRBD1; V gene: TRBV20-1; J gene: TRBJ2-7; clone size: many; CDR3 protein: CSAASEDRGPYEQYF; CDR3 DNA: TGCAGTGCCGCCTCAGAGGACAGGGGCCCCTACGAGCAGTACTTC
CDR3 length: 14; D gene: .; V gene: TRBV14; J gene: TRBJ2-5; clone size: many; CDR3 protein: CASSQMPTGGTQYF; CDR3 DNA: TGTGCCAGCAGCCAAATGCCGACTGGGGGGACCCAGTACTTC
CDR3 length: 14; D gene: .; V gene: TRBV27; J gene: TRBJ2-7; clone size: many; CDR3 protein: CASKSTANFYEQYF; CDR3 DNA: TGTGCCAGCAAGTCAACAGCGAATTTCTACGAGCAGTACTTC
CDR3 length: 19; D gene: TRBD2; V gene: TRBV7-2; J gene: TRBJ2-1; clone size: many; CDR3 protein: CASSRAGTSGRPTYNEQFF; CDR3 DNA: TGTGCCAGCAGTAGAGCCGGGACTAGCGGGAGGCCAACCTACAATGAGCAGTTCTTC
CDR3 length: 12; D gene: .; V gene: TRBV27; J gene: TRBJ2-7; clone size: many; CDR3 protein: CASSSGRDEQYF; CDR3 DNA: TGTGCCAGCAGTAGCGGCAGAGATGAGCAGTACTTC
CDR3 length: 12; D gene: .; V gene: TRBV5-1; J gene: TRBJ2-1; clone size: many; CDR3 protein: CASSWGESEQFF; CDR3 DNA: TGCGCCAGCAGCTGGGGGGAAAGTGAGCAGTTCTTC
CDR3 length: 16; D gene: TRBD2; V gene: TRBV7-8; J gene: TRBJ2-7; clone size: many; CDR3 protein: CASSLAGLQSAYEQYF; CDR3 DNA: TGTGCCAGCAGCTTAGCGGGACTACAATCAGCCTACGAGCAGTACTTC
CDR3 length: 15; D gene: .; V gene: TRBV20-1; J gene: TRBJ1-6; clone size: many; CDR3 protein: CSATGETGGNSPLHF; CDR3 DNA: TGCAGTGCTACCGGGGAGACGGGAGGAAATTCACCCCTCCACTTT